This TCR beta chain was recorded in a study of blood T cell repertoires in COVID-19. Overall study: The United States, Italy and Spain were the sources of the acute and convalescent COVID-19 samples.

TCRdb keeps only in-frame clones here, not all; method: immunoSEQ multiplex PCR. The repertoire holds fewer than 130,000 clones, approximately 70% seen once, with around 6.3% in the top ten. The CDR3 contains 14 residues. Trimming took off 5 bases at V and 4 bases at J, with 14 bases between the two ends. The V gene's germline CDR1 is KGHDR and CDR2 SFDVKD. The sample consisted of peripheral blood. The source of this sequence is a man at least 80 years old with acute or convalescent COVID-19. V usage is TRBV24-1 and J usage is TRBJ2-7; D is undetermined. DNA of the CDR3: TGTGCCACCAGTGCAGGATTATCACCTTACGAGCAGTACTTC. Its protein is CATSAGLSPYEQYF.